At least ten counts were recorded for the clone carrying this T cell receptor beta chain. This sample stems from a study of T-cell reconstitution after alpha-beta-depleted transplantation in children. Preparation of the TCRbeta library was carried out with unique molecular identifiers. TCRdb analysed the PCR reads with MiXCR anew, one entry per CDR3 protein. The table records roughly 500,000 distinct CDR3 sequences, roughly 10% of them present only once. The starting material was PBMCs, obtained before TCRalphabeta/CD19-depleted stem cell transplant. This receptor was identified in a child under 10 years old with inherited bone marrow failure, due to receive a stem cell transplant.

The CDR3 here is CSASSQGDQPQHF. The CDR3 DNA sequence: TGCAGCGCCTCTTCCCAGGGAGACCAGCCCCAGCATTTT. J is TRBJ1-5 and V is TRBV29-1; perhaps TRBD1 as D (5 bases). CDR1 and CDR2 from the germline V gene are SQVTM and ANQGSEA. V was cut by 7 bases and J by 7 bases, with 17 bases left in between. This CDR3 comprises 13 residues.